This T cell receptor (beta chain) appears in the sequencing data of a study of T cells after posttransplantation cyclophosphamide. Repertoires were generated with immunoSEQ multiplex PCR, while TCRdb's copy carries only in-frame clones and drops some. The sample contains some 49,000 clones, around nine tenths of which appear only once. Per germline, CDR1 MRHNA and CDR2 SNTAGT. V lost 6 bases to trimming and J lost 4 bases; unmatched junction nucleotides: 9. The CDR3 sequence is 15 residues long. The study's findings and limits: After PTCy, TRB diversity resembled that of CNI/methotrexate controls. Donor-recipient repertoire similarity was low at 1-2 months, rising over year one. Tissue-infiltrating T cells from skin or gut overlapped little with blood T cells.

As regards this clone: Its antigen is not known.

The specimen was PBMCs. The chain recombines TRBV6-4 with TRBJ1-1, with TRBD1 matching 9 bases. This clonotype was obtained from a woman aged 50 to 60 in good health and a related stem cell transplant donor. CDR3 DNA: TGTGCCAGCAGGACGGACAGGGGTAAGGGCACTGAAGCTTTCTTT. Protein sequence: CASRTDRGKGTEAFF.